Below, 4 T cell receptor beta chains from the same sample are listed, as sequenced in a study of early stage breast cancer tumors. Only in-frame clones appear in the TCRdb table, and some are missing; sequencing was by immunoSEQ multiplex PCR. This repertoire shows 2,000 to 3,000 clones, over 60% found once; its top ten account for roughly 20%. Sequencing was done on a sample of normal breast tissue next to the tumor. The receptors here all came from a person aged 50 to 59 with breast cancer.

This chain joins TRBV19 and TRBJ1-6, with TRBD1 as a possible D gene (5 bases). Germline V gene sequence: CDR1 LNHDA, CDR2 SQIVND (reference sequence). V lost 5 bases and J lost 2, with 10 bases in between. The CDR3 runs 15 residues. The CDR3 sequence is CASSLQGAYNSPLHF. The CDR3 nucleotides read TGTGCCAGTAGTTTGCAGGGCGCCTATAATTCACCCCTCCACTTT.

This sequence joins TRBV25-1 and TRBJ2-3; TRBD2 might be the D (7 bases). Trimming stripped 1 base from V and 4 bases from J, with 15 bases between. Germline V gene data show CDR1 as MGHDK and CDR2 as SYGVNS. The CDR3 is 16 residues long. CDR3 sequence (DNA): TGTGCCAGCAGTGAATCGGGTGCGGGGGCCCCAGATACGCAGTATTTT. This gives the protein CASSESGAGAPDTQYF.

The J gene is TRBJ1-5, the V gene TRBV6-6; D is undetermined. Looked up from germline, CDR1 is MNHNY and CDR2 is SVGAGI (reference sequence). This CDR3 comprises 14 residues. V lost 0 bases to trimming and J lost 5 bases, with 8 bases between them. The CDR3 here is CASSYSMRYQPQHF. Written as DNA, the CDR3 is TGTGCCAGCAGTTACTCGATGCGGTATCAGCCCCAGCATTTT.

This clone was detected a few times. This rearrangement joins TRBV11-1 to TRBJ1-2; TRBD1 might be the D (6 bases). The V and J ends lost 1 base and 7 bases respectively, with 16 bases between them. The germline CDR1 and CDR2 sequences are SGHAT and FQDESV (reference sequence). CDR3 length: 15 amino acids. In DNA, the CDR3 is TGTGCCAGCAGCTTAGACTTACGGGGGGCGTTTGGCTACACCTTC. It encodes CASSLDLRGAFGYTF.